The sequence of this TCR beta chain was determined in a study of regulatory T cells in long-lasting Graves disease. Turning to the study itself: The term persistent Graves' disease signified upward of 5 years on antithyroid drugs with positive TSH receptor antibodies.

Study conclusions and caveats: TCR diversity was lower in persistent Graves' patients (versus newly diagnosed ones). It was in persistent disease that TRBV28, TRBJ1-2 and TRBJ2-5 were favored.

Points on this clonotype: Its antigen remains unknown.

The time point is: persistent/refractory GD, antithyroid drugs over 5 years with positive TRAb. Isolated PBMC RNA provided the starting material for the TCR library. Per American Thyroid Association guidelines, Graves' disease was diagnosed. iRepertoire HTBI primers and Arm-PCR of CDR3 regions built TCR beta libraries. MiXCR, run by TCRdb on the multiplex PCR reads, gives a single entry per CDR3 protein. The table shows a few hundred thousand distinct CDR3 sequences, with about 25% occurring only once. The V and J ends lost 7 bases and 2 bases, in that order; junction bases with no gene match: 7. This CDR3 spans 15 amino acids. Germline CDR1 is MNHEY and CDR2 is SVGEGT.

Sequencing used peripheral blood mononuclear cells (PBMCs), obtained when the disease was refractory, from a patient treated with antithyroid drugs. The source of this sequence is a female donor with Graves disease. This chain uses TRBV6-2 or TRBV6-3 with TRBJ2-7; 11 nucleotides align to TRBD1. Here the CDR3 reads CASKKGQGAAYEQYF. CDR3 sequence (DNA): TGTGCCAGCAAAAAAGGACAGGGGGCAGCCTACGAGCAGTACTTC.